This T cell receptor beta chain was obtained from a study of CD4 T cells in relation to SARS-CoV-2 and coronaviruses. Data came from immunoSEQ multiplex PCR; TCRdb stores just in-frame clones and leaves some out. The profile shows tens of thousands of clones, 85% to 95% of them singletons. Germline CDR1 is SGHRS and CDR2 is YFSETQ. V lost 6 bases to trimming and J lost 1 base; unmatched junction nucleotides: 2. The CDR3 is 14 residues long. The unexposed donors gave CD4+ T cells in about 2010-2019, prior to COVID-19. This clone has only one observation. The sequencing input was naive CD4+ T cells from PBMCs. The subset: naive CD4+ T cells isolated by negative enrichment. The source is a human donor in good health. The rearrangement uses TRBV5-1 and TRBJ2-3; 10 bases align to TRBD1. DNA for the CDR3: TGCGCCAGCACTGGGACAGGGGGCACAGATACGCAGTATTTT. Protein product: CASTGTGGTDTQYF.